There are a few counts of the clone carrying this T cell receptor beta chain. Its antigen is unknown. The CDR3 has 14 amino acids. CDR1 and CDR2 from the germline V gene are MNHEY and SVGAGI. V lost 7 bases and J 10 bases, leaving 17 bases between the germline ends. The source of the sample is a study of CD8 T cells in ankylosing spondylitis. TCRdb re-called the 5' RACE reads with MiXCR, one entry per CDR3 protein. The sample has a few hundred thousand distinct CDR3 sequences, about 20% seen once; the top ten hold approximately 3.7%. Findings of the study overall: For ankylosing spondylitis blood, a TCR beta motif of eight or nine highly homologous variants appeared characteristic. Significantly higher representation of disease-linked clones was reported for matched ankylosing spondylitis synovial fluid.

This clonotype was sampled from a female donor with ankylosing spondylitis or in good health (not recorded which). This chain uses TRBV6-5 with TRBJ1-6; tentatively, D is TRBD1 (5 bases). The sample taken for sequencing was blood, either unsorted or a sorted T cell fraction (not recorded which). Here the CDR3 reads CASNSGGRTSPLHF. CDR3 in DNA: TGTGCCAGCAATTCGGGGGGGAGAACGTCACCCCTCCACTTT.